Shown below are 17 T cell receptor beta chains from a single sample sequenced in a study of cytomegalovirus exposure and HLA in healthy donors (dated by TCRdb to the late 2010s). Library preparation used the immunoSEQ multiplex PCR assay. For the multiplex PCR, a mixture combining 60 forward primers for TCR Vbeta segments and 13 reverse primers for TCR Jbeta segments was used. In its TCRdb copy, this immuneACCESS table keeps in-frame sequences only and misses some clones. Where compared with another copy, unresolved V genes explain less than half of these, and the others have no known cause. This sample comprises about 130,000 clones, 81% of them detected only once. Together, the top ten hold under 5% of the sample. Sequenced sample: PBMCs. Source of these receptors: a man younger than 30 in good health and CMV-seropositive.

The chain uses TRBV11-3 and TRBJ2-1, with D perhaps matching TRBD2 (5 bases). V gave up 1 base and J gave up 9 bases, with 13 bases separating them. Germline-derived CDR1 and CDR2 are SGHNT and YENEEA. CDR3 size: 14 residues. The DNA for the CDR3 is TGTGCCAGCAGCTTAGGGCCGGGTCGGGGTGAGCAGTTCTTC. Protein product: CASSLGPGRGEQFF.

The chain recombines TRBV18 with TRBJ2-3; 9 nucleotides match TRBD2. CDR1 is KGHSH and CDR2 is LQKENI in the germline V gene. CDR3 length: 14 residues. The V and J ends lost 9 bases and 3 bases, in that order; junction bases with no gene match: 7. The CDR3 nucleotides are TGTGCCAGTGATGTAGCGGGAGATACAGATACGCAGTATTTT. It yields the protein CASDVAGDTDTQYF. The full variable domain, in which reference TRBV18 and TRBJ2-3 provide the parts outside the CDR3, is NAGVMQNPRHLVRRRGQEARLRCSPMKGHSHVYWYRQLPEEGLKFMVYLQKENIIDESGMPKERFSAEFPKEGPSILRIQQVVRGDSAAYFCASDVAGDTDTQYFGPGTRLTVL.

The V and J genes are TRBV10-2 and TRBJ1-1, with D possibly being TRBD1 (5 bases). Trimming shortened V by 5 bases and J by 1 base, and 14 bases separated the two germline ends. The CDR3 loop spans 15 amino acids. Per the germline V gene, CDR1 is WSHSY and CDR2 is SAAADI. CDR3 nucleotide sequence: TGCGCCAGCAGTTCCGAAGAAACAGGGAACACTGAAGCTTTCTTT. This sequence encodes CASSSEETGNTEAFF.

The J gene is TRBJ2-7, the V gene TRBV2, with TRBD2 as a possible D gene (5 bases). The CDR3 sequence is 16 residues long. CDR1 is SNHLY and CDR2 is FYNNEI in the germline V gene. V lost 5 bases, J lost 3 bases, and 20 bases lay in between. CDR3 sequence (DNA): TGTGCCAGCAGTTACCGGACCGACCGGGGAAACTACGAGCAGTACTTC. Translated, it gives CASSYRTDRGNYEQYF.

The rearrangement uses TRBV28 and TRBJ1-5; D is ambiguous. In germline, CDR1 is MDHEN, CDR2 SYDVKM. The CDR3 spans 13 residues. V was pared by 2 bases and J by 4 bases, with 6 bases between. CDR3 DNA: TGTGCCAGCAGTTTAGGCAGAAATCAGCCCCAGCATTTT. Translated: CASSLGRNQPQHF. The variable domain in full, with the rest retrieved from reference TRBV28 and TRBJ1-5, is DVKVTQSSRYLVKRTGEKVFLECVQDMDHENMFWYRQDPGLGLRLIYFSYDVKMKEKGDIPEGYSVSREKKERFSLILESASTNQTSMYLCASSLGRNQPQHFGDGTRLSIL.

V usage is TRBV4-3 and J usage is TRBJ2-5; a possible D gene is TRBD2 (7 bases). The V gene lost 3 bases and the J gene lost 4 bases, with 18 bases spanning the gap. Germline assignment: CDR1 LGHNA and CDR2 YSLEER. This CDR3 spans 16 amino acids. In DNA form, the CDR3 reads TGCGCCAGCAGCCAGGGACTGGCGGGGGACACAGAGACCCAGTACTTC. Translated, it gives CASSQGLAGDTETQYF.

The chain is built from TRBV20-1 and TRBJ2-3; tentative D call: TRBD1 (6 bases). The CDR3 consists of 11 residues. The ends were cut back, 5 bases at V and 6 bases at J, with 9 bases in the middle. Germline CDR1 and CDR2: DFQATT and SNEGSKA (reference sequence). Here the CDR3 DNA reads TGCAGTGCTTTTACAGGGGATACGCAGTATTTT. Its protein is CSAFTGDTQYF.

Remarks on this clone: At one end the junction does not follow the germline gene, possibly because of a read error. The rearrangement uses TRBV7-9 and TRBJ2-5; D might be TRBD2 (6 bases). CDR1 and CDR2 from the germline V gene are SEHNR and FQNEAQ (reference sequence). The CDR3 runs 16 residues. DNA for the CDR3: TGTTCCAGCAGCTCTGGAGCGCGGAGGGACCAAGAGACCCAGTACTTC. Protein product: CSSSSGARRDQETQYF.

This clone was seen a single time. This chain uses TRBV5-4 with TRBJ2-7; 14 positions agree with TRBD2. The CDR3 length is 15 residues. With 4 bases clipped from V and 4 bases from J, the junction kept 4 bases outside the gene matches. Germline V gene sequence: CDR1 SGHNT, CDR2 YYREEE (reference sequence). The CDR3 sequence: CASSPGTSGRYEQYF. The CDR3 DNA is TGTGCCAGCAGCCCAGGGACTAGCGGGAGATACGAGCAGTACTTC.

The genes are TRBV30 and TRBJ2-5, with 8 bases fitting TRBD2. Trimming at V came to 3 bases and at J to 5 bases, leaving 8 bases not matched to a gene. The CDR3 has 14 amino acids. Germline-derived CDR1 and CDR2 are GTSNPN and SVGIG (reference sequence). CDR3 nucleotide sequence: TGTGCCTGGAGCCCTCGGACTAGCCGGGAGACCCAGTACTTC. This encodes CAWSPRTSRETQYF.

The gene calls are TRBV9 and TRBJ2-1, with 7 bases aligning to TRBD1. The CDR3 totals 16 residues. Losses at the gene ends were 4 bases for V and 7 bases for J; bases not matched to a gene: 14. Per germline, CDR1 SGDLS and CDR2 YYNGEE. The CDR3 nucleotides read TGTGCCAGCAGCAGATGGGACAGCCACTCGGGGAATGAGCAGTTCTTC. Its translation: CASSRWDSHSGNEQFF.

The J gene is TRBJ2-5, the V gene TRBV6-1; 10 positions match TRBD2. J lost 5 bases, V lost 7 bases, and 7 bases had no gene match. The CDR3 has 14 residues. The germline CDR1 and CDR2 sequences are MNHNS and SASEGT. The CDR3 loop reads CASMGSGRPETQYF. As DNA, the CDR3 is TGTGCCAGCATGGGTAGCGGGAGGCCGGAGACCCAGTACTTC.

V gene TRBV4-3 combines with J gene TRBJ2-1, with 11 bases lining up with TRBD2. J gave up 9 bases and V 3 bases, and 13 bases lay outside the gene matches. This CDR3 comprises 17 residues. In germline, CDR1 is LGHNA, CDR2 YSLEER. DNA of the CDR3: TGCGCCAGCAGCCAGAGGGCTAGCGGGAGGAGCGGCGGTGAGCAGTTCTTC. Translating gives CASSQRASGRSGGEQFF.

This clone was detected only a few times. The V and J genes are TRBV4-3 and TRBJ1-5; no clear D gene. Trimming took off 0 bases at V and 1 base at J, with 7 bases between the two ends. Germline CDR1 LGHNA, CDR2 YSLEER. The CDR3 contains 15 residues. The DNA for the CDR3 is TGCGCCAGCAGCCAAGAATCCGGGAGCAATCAGCCCCAGCATTTT. Amino acid sequence: CASSQESGSNQPQHF.

The genes are TRBV2 and TRBJ2-7; TRBD1 matches at 7 bases. The CDR3 runs to 14 residues. Germline trimming cut 4 bases from V and 1 base from J; bases unmatched to any gene: 4. Germline V gene lookup returns CDR1 SNHLY and CDR2 FYNNEI. CDR3 sequence reads: CASSGDSGSYEQYF. The CDR3 coding sequence is TGTGCCAGCAGTGGGGACAGTGGTTCCTACGAGCAGTACTTC.

The V call is TRBV7-7, the J call TRBJ2-3, with a possible D match to TRBD1 (6 bases). V lost 1 base and J 6 bases, leaving 14 bases between the germline ends. CDR3 size: 15 residues. Germline loops: CDR1 SSHAT, CDR2 FNYEAQ (reference sequence). The CDR3 protein is CASSLGVGAADTQYF. Written as DNA, the CDR3 is TGTGCCAGCAGCTTAGGGGTGGGGGCGGCCGATACGCAGTATTTT.

The gene calls are TRBV19 and TRBJ2-2; weak D call: TRBD1 (6 bases). The germline V gene encodes CDR1 LNHDA and CDR2 SQIVND (reference sequence). Trimming left V 7 bases short and J 4 bases short, with 13 bases between. The CDR3 sequence is 14 residues long. The CDR3 sequence: CASTTGPGTGELFF. CDR3 in DNA: TGTGCCAGTACGACAGGCCCGGGCACCGGGGAGCTGTTTTTT.